The clone carrying this T cell receptor beta chain was observed a handful of times. TCRdb redid the calling of the 5' RACE reads with MiXCR, one entry per CDR3 protein. In the table there are under 350,000 distinct CDR3 sequences, roughly 9.7% of which are singletons. The data belong to a study of identical twins. These data also featured in a second study, about yellow fever vaccine responses in identical twins.

Sequences were obtained from CD8+ T cells sorted from blood. The receptor was derived from a woman aged 18-29 years in good health.

The CDR3 reads CASEGGNEQFF. As DNA, the CDR3 is TGTGCCAGCGAAGGGGGCAATGAGCAGTTCTTC. J is TRBJ2-1 and V is TRBV7-9; TRBD1 is a possible D gene (6 bases). The CDR3 sequence is 11 residues long. Deletions cut 8 bases from V and 6 bases from J, with 8 bases between. The V gene's germline CDR1 is SEHNR and CDR2 FQNEAQ (reference sequence).